This record looks at one T cell receptor beta chain sequence and its context. It was with unique molecular identifiers that the TCRbeta library was prepared. Each CDR3 protein is one row after TCRdb ran MiXCR on the PCR reads. This repertoire shows approximately 510,000 distinct CDR3 sequences, around 16% found once; its top ten account for 3% to 3.5%. The sample is drawn from a study of T-cell reconstitution after alpha-beta-depleted transplantation in children. Losses at the gene ends were 4 bases for V and 3 bases for J; bases not matched to a gene: 6. The CDR3 length is 14 residues. In germline, CDR1 is SQVTM, CDR2 ANQGSEA.

The sample was PBMCs from the stem cell graft donor, taken from the stem cell graft. The clonotype comes from a human donor who donated a stem cell graft to a child with acute lymphoblastic leukemia. The genes are TRBV29-1 and TRBJ2-3; 8 nucleotides align to TRBD1. CDR3 sequence reads: CSVGRQGLTDTQYF. The CDR3 DNA is TGCAGCGTTGGGAGACAGGGGTTGACAGATACGCAGTATTTT.